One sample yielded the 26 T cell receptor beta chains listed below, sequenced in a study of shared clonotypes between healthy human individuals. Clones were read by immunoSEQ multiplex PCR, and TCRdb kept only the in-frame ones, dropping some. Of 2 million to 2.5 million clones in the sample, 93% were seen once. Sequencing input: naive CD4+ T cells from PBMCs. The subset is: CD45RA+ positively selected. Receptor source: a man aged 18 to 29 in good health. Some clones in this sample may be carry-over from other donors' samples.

The CDR3 sequence: CASSPDGQNTEAFF. DNA of the CDR3: TGTGCCAGCAGCCCCGACGGACAGAACACTGAAGCTTTCTTT. The chain links TRBV5-4 to TRBJ1-1; possibly TRBD1 for D (5 bases). Trimming stripped 4 bases from V and 1 base from J, with 11 bases between. The germline CDR1 and CDR2 sequences are SGHNT and YYREEE (reference sequence). The CDR3 runs to 14 residues.

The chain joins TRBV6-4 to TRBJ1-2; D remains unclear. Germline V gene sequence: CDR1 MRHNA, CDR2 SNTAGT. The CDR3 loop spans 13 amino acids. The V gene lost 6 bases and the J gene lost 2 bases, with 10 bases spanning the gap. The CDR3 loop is CASRRDKNYGYTF. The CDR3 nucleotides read TGTGCCAGCAGGAGAGACAAAAACTATGGCTACACCTTC.

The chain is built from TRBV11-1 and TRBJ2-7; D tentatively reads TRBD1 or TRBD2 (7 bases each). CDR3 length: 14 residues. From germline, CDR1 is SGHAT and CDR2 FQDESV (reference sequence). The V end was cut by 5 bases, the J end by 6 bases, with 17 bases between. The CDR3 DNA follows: TGTGCCAGCAGCGCGCGACAGGGCGGGAGCGAGCAGTACTTC. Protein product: CASSARQGGSEQYF. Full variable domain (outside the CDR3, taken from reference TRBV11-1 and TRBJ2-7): EAEVAQSPRYKITEKSQAVAFWCDPISGHATLYWYRQILGQGPELLVQFQDESVVDDSQLPKDRFSAERLKGVDSTLKIQPAELGDSAMYLCASSARQGGSEQYFGPGTRLTVT.

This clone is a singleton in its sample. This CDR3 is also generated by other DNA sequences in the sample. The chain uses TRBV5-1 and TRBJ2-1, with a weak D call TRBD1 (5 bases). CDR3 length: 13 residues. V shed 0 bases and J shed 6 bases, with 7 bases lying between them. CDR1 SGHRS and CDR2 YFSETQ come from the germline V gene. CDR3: CASSLGQLNEQFF. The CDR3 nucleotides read TGCGCCAGCAGCTTGGGACAGCTCAATGAGCAGTTCTTC. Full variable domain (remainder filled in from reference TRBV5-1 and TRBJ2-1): KAGVTQTPRYLIKTRGQQVTLSCSPISGHRSVSWYQQTPGQGLQFLFEYFSETQRNKGNFPGRFSGRQFSNSRSEMNVSTLELGDSALYLCASSLGQLNEQFFGPGTRLTVL.

In DNA form, the CDR3 reads TGTGCCAGCAGCTTAAATGGCAGGGGTCGGGACGAGCAGTACTTC. Residues: CASSLNGRGRDEQYF. The V and J genes are TRBV13 and TRBJ2-7, with D perhaps matching TRBD1 (6 bases). The CDR3 is 15 amino acids. The germline CDR1 and CDR2 sequences are PRHDT and FYEKMQ (reference sequence). V dropped 2 bases and J dropped 5 bases, with 16 bases sitting between them.

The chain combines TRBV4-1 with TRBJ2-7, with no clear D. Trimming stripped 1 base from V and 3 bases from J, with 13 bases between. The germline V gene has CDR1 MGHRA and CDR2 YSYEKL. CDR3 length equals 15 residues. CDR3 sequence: CASSQGNAVGYEQYF. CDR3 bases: TGCGCCAGCAGCCAAGGTAACGCTGTCGGCTACGAGCAGTACTTC.

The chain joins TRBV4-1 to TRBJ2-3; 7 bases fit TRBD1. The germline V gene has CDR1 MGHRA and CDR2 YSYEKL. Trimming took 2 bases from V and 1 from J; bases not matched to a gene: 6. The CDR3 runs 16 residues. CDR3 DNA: TGCGCCAGCAGCCAACCCGACAGGGCTCGCACAGATACGCAGTATTTT. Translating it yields CASSQPDRARTDTQYF.

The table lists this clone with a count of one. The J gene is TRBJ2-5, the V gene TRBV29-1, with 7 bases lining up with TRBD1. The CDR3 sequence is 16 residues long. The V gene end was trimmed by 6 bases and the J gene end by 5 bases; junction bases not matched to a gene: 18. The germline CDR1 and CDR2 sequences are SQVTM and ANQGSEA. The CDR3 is CSVRRDSKKGGETQYF. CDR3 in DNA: TGCAGCGTCCGCCGGGACAGCAAAAAAGGCGGGGAGACCCAGTACTTC.

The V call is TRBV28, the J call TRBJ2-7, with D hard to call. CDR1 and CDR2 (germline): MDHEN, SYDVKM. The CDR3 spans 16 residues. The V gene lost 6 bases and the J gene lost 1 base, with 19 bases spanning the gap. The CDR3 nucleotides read TGTGCCAGCAGGAGGTCGGACGATTTTATTTCCTACGAGCAGTACTTC. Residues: CASRRSDDFISYEQYF.

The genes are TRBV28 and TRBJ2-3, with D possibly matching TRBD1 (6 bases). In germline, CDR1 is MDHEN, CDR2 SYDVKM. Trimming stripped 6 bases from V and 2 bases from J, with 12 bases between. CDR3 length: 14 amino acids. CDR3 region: CASSPGQFTDTQYF. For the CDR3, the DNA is TGTGCCAGCAGCCCTGGACAGTTCACAGATACGCAGTATTTT.

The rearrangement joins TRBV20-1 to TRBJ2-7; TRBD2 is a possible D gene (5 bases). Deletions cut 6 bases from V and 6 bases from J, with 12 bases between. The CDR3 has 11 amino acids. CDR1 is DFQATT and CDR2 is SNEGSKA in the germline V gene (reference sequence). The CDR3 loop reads CSATGVLEQYF. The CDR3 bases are TGCAGTGCAACCGGGGTCCTCGAGCAGTACTTC.

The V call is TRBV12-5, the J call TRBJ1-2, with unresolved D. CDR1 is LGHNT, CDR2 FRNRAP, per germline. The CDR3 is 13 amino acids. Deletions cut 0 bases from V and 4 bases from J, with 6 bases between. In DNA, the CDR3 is TGTGCTAGTGGTTTGGTAGGGAGCTATGGCTACACCTTC. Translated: CASGLVGSYGYTF.

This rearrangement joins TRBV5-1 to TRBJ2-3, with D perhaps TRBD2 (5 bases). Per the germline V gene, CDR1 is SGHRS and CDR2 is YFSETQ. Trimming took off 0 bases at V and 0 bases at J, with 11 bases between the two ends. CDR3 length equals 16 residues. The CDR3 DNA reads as TGCGCCAGCAGCTTGGGGCAGCGGACTAGCACAGATACGCAGTATTTT. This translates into CASSLGQRTSTDTQYF.

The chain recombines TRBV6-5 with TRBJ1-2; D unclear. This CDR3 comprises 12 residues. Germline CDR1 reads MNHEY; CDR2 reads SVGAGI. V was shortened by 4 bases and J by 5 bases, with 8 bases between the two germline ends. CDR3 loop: CASSSRRYGYTF. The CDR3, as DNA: TGTGCCAGCAGTTCTCGACGATATGGCTACACCTTC.

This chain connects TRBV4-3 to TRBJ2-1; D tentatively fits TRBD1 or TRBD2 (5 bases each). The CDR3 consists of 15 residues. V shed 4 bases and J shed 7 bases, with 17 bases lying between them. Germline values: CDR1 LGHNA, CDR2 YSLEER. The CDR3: CASSRTVRDVNEQFF. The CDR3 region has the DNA TGCGCCAGCAGCCGGACCGTTCGGGACGTTAATGAGCAGTTCTTC.

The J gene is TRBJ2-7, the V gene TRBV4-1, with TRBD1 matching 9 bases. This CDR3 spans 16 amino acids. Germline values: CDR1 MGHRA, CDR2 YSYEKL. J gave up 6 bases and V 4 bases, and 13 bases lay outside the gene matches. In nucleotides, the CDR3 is TGCGCCAGCAGCCTCACGAACATCGGGACAGGGACCGAGCAGTACTTC. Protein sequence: CASSLTNIGTGTEQYF.

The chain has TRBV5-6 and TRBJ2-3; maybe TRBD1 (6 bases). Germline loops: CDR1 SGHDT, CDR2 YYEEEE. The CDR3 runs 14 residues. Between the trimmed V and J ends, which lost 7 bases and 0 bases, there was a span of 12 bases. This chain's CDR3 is CASQDSASTDTQYF. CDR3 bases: TGTGCCAGCCAGGACAGCGCTAGCACAGATACGCAGTATTTT.

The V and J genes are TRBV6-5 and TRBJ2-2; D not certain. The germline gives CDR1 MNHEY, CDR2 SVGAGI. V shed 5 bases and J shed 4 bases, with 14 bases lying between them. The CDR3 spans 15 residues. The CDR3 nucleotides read TGTGCCAGCAGTGCATATACGGAGAGCACCGGGGAGCTGTTTTTT. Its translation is CASSAYTESTGELFF.

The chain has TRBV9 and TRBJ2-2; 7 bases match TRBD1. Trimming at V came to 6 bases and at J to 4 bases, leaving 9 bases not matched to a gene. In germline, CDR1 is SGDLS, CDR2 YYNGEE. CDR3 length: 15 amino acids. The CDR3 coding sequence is TGTGCCAGCAACAGACAGGGTAGTGGCACCGGGGAGCTGTTTTTT. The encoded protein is CASNRQGSGTGELFF.

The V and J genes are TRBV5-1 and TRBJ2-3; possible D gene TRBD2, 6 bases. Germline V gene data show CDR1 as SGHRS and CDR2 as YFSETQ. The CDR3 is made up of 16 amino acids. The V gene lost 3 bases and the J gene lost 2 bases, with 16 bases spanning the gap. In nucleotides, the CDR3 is TGCGCCAGCAGCTGGAGGTTAGCGGAGTACACAGATACGCAGTATTTT. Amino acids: CASSWRLAEYTDTQYF.

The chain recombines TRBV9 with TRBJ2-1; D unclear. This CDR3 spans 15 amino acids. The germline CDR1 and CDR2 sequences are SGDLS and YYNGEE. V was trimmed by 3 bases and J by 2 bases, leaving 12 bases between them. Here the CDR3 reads CASSGLSDPYNEQFF. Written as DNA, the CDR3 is TGTGCCAGCAGCGGGTTGAGCGATCCCTACAATGAGCAGTTCTTC. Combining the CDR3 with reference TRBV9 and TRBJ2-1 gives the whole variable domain DSGVTQTPKHLITATGQRVTLRCSPRSGDLSVYWYQQSLDQGLQFLIQYYNGEERAKGNILERFSAQQFPDLHSELNLSSLELGDSALYFCASSGLSDPYNEQFFGPGTRLTVL.

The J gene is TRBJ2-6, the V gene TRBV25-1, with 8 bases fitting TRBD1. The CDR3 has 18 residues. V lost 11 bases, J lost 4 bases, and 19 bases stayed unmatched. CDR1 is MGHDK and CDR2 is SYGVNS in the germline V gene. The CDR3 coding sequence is TGTGCCGCCGGCGGTAGGCCAGGGGGCTGGTGGGGGGCCAACGTCCTGACTTTC. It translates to CAAGGRPGGWWGANVLTF.

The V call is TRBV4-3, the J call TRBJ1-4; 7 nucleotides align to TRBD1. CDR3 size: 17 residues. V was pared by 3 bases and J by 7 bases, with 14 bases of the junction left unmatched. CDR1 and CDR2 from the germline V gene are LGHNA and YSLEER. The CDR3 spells CASSQGGQSLAGEKLFF. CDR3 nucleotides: TGCGCCAGCAGCCAGGGGGGACAGTCCTTAGCTGGTGAAAAACTGTTTTTT.

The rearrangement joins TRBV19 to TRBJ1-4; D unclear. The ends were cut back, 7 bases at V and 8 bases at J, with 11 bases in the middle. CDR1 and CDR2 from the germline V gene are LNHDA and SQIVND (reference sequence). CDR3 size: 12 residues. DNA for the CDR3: TGTGCCAGTACCGCACGGGCGGAAAAACTGTTTTTT. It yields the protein CASTARAEKLFF.

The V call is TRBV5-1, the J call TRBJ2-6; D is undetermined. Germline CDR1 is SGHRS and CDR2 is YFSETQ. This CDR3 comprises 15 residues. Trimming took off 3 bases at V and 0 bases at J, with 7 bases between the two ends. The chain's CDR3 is CASSSSSSGANVLTF. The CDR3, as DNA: TGCGCCAGCAGCTCCTCAAGCTCTGGGGCCAACGTCCTGACTTTC.

CDR3 sequence: CASGGAGVYEQYF. The CDR3 coding sequence is TGTGCCAGCGGGGGAGCGGGAGTCTACGAGCAGTACTTC. The rearrangement uses TRBV7-8 and TRBJ2-7; 8 positions agree with TRBD2. Per germline, CDR1 SGHVS and CDR2 FQNEAQ. Trimming at V came to 8 bases and at J to 3 bases, leaving 6 bases not matched to a gene. This CDR3 is 13 amino acids long.